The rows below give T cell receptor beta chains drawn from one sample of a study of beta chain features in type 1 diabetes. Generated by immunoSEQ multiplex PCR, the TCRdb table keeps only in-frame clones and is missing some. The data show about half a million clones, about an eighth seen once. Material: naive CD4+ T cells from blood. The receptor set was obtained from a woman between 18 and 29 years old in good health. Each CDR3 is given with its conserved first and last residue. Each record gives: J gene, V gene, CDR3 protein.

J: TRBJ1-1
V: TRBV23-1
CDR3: CASRGRETNTEAFF

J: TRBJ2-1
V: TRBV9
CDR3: CASSVTTISNEQFF

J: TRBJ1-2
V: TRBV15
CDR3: CATSRASEKQHF

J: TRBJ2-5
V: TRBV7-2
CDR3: CASKRIVGSQETQYF

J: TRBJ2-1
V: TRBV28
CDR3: CASSPHRVEQFF

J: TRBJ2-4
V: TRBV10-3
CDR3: CAISESPTGKDIQYF

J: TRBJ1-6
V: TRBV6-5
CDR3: CASSYGNSNSPLHF

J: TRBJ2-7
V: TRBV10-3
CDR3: CAISPLAGPEQYF

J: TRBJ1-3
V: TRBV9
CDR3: CASSAGPSGNTIYF

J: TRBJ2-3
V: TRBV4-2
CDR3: CASSQDLQSPDTQYF

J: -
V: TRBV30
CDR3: CAWSEVSGRTYEQYF

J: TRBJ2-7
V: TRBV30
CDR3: CAWRGGAIPYEQYF

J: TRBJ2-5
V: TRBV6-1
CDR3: CASSEGLLADHRGTQYF